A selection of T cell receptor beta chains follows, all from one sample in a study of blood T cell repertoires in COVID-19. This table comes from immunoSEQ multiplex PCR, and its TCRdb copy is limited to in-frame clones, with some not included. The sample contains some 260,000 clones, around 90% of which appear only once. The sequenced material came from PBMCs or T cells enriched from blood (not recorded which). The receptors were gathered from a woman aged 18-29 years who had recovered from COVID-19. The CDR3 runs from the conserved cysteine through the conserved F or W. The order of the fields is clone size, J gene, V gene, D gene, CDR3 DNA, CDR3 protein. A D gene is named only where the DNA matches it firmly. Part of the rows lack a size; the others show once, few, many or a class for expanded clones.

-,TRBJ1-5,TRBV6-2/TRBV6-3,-,TGTGCCAGCAGTTACCCCGTGGACCCACAGGGATTGAGCAATCAGCCCCAGCATTTT,CASSYPVDPQGLSNQPQHF
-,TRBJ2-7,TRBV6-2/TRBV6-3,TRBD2,TGTGCCAGCAGTATAGCGGGAGGGCCCTCGTACGAGCAGTACTTC,CASSIAGGPSYEQYF
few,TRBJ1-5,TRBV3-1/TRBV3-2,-,TGTGCCAGCAGCCCGACACATAGCAATCAGCCCCAGCATTTT,CASSPTHSNQPQHF
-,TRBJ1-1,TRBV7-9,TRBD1,TGTGCCAGCAGCTTCCGACAGGGGGCAACTGAAGCTTTCTTT,CASSFRQGATEAFF
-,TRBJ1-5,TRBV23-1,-,TGCGCCAGCACCTTCGGGGGGTGGAATCAGCCCCAGCATTTT,CASTFGGWNQPQHF
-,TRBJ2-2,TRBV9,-,TGTGCCAGCAGCGTGGGGACACCGGCGAACACCGGGGAGCTGTTTTTT,CASSVGTPANTGELFF
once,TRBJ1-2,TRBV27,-,TGTGCCAGCAGTCAAGGAGCACAAGGATATAGCTACACCTTC,CASSQGAQGYSYTF
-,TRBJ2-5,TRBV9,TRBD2,TGTGCCAGCAGCGCCGGGACTAGCGGGGGGTCAAACCAAGAGACCCAGTACTTC,CASSAGTSGGSNQETQYF
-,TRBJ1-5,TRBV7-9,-,TGTGCCAGCAGCTCTACAGCCTCCAGGGGCGATCAGCCCCAGCATTTT,CASSSTASRGDQPQHF
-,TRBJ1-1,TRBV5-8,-,TGTGCCAGCAGCCCGGTCAAGGCTTTCTTT,CASSPVKAFF
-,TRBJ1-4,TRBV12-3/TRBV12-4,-,TGTGCCAGCATGGGGCGAAGGGGAAAACTGTTTTTT,CASMGRRGKLFF
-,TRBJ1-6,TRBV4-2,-,TGTGCCAGCAGCCAAGATGGCCGAAGTGGGTCTCTCAGGCATCAGGGTCTTAATTCACCCCTCCACTTT,CASSQDGRSGSLRHQGLNSPLHF
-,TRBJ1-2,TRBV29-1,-,TGCAGCGTTTCAAGATACAGATCTAACTATGGCTACACCTTC,CSVSRYRSNYGYTF
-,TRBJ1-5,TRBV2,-,TGTGCCAGCAGTGAAGAACAGCCCTATAGCAATCAGCCCCAGCATTTT,CASSEEQPYSNQPQHF
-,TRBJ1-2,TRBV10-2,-,TGCGCCAGCAGTGCCCCGAGGGGCTACACCTTC,CASSAPRGYTF
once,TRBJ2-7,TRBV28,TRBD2,TGTGCCAGCACCCTCGGGGGGGGGAGCTCCTACGAGCAGTACTTC,CASTLGGGSSYEQYF
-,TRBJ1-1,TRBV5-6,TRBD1,TGTGCCAGCAGCTTGCGGGACAGTAACACTGAAGCTTTCTTT,CASSLRDSNTEAFF
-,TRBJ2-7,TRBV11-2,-,TGTGCCAGCAGCTTAGGAGTCGGTGTCTACGAGCAGTACTTC,CASSLGVGVYEQYF
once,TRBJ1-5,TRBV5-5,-,TGTGCCAGCAGCTTCCCAGGGGGCAATCAGCCCCAGCATTTT,CASSFPGGNQPQHF
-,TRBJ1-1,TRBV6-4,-,TGTGCCAGCAGTGGATATGAGGCTCGGACTGAAGCTTTCTTT,CASSGYEARTEAFF
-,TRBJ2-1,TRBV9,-,TGTGCCAGCAGCGTAGGGCGGAACAATGAGCAGTTCTTC,CASSVGRNNEQFF
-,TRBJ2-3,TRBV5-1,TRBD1,TGCGCCAGCAGCATGGGACAGGGAAGGGATACGCAGTATTTT,CASSMGQGRDTQYF
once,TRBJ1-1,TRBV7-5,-,TGTGCCAGAAGCCGTTCGACAGGGGCGATGAACACTGAAGCTTTCTTT,CARSRSTGAMNTEAFF
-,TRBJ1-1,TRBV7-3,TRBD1,TGTGCCAGCAGCATACAGGGGGCTGGGGTCACTGAAGCTTTCTTT,CASSIQGAGVTEAFF
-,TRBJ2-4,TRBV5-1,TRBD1,TGCGCCAGCAGCCCTCACGGACAGGGATTGGCCAAAAACATTCAGTACTTC,CASSPHGQGLAKNIQYF
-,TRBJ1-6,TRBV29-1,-,TGCAGCGTTGGTGGCACCTATAATTCACCCCTCCACTTT,CSVGGTYNSPLHF
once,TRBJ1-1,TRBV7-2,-,TGTGCCAGCAGCTTCCGCCAGGGCACTGAAGCTTTCTTT,CASSFRQGTEAFF
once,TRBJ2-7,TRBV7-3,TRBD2,TGTGCCAGAAGGGTATACCTAGCGGGAGAATTGTACGAGCAGTACTTC,CARRVYLAGELYEQYF
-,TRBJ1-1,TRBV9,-,TGTGCCAGCAGCGACCTATCCGCGAACACTGAAGCTTTCTTT,CASSDLSANTEAFF
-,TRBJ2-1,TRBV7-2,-,TGTGCCAGCAGCCGGACAGCCCGCTCCTACAATGAGCAGTTCTTC,CASSRTARSYNEQFF
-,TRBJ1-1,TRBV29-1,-,TGCAGCGTCTCCCGACAGAACACTGAAGCTTTCTTT,CSVSRQNTEAFF
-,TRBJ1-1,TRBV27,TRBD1,TGTGCCAGCAGTCCCGGACAGGCGAACACTGAAGCTTTCTTT,CASSPGQANTEAFF
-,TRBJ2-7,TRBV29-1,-,TGCAGCGTTTTACAGAGTTACTCCTACGAGCAGTACTTC,CSVLQSYSYEQYF
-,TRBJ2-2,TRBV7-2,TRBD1,TGTGCCAGCAAGAAAAGCAGGGGGCGGGACACCGGGGAGCTGTTTTTT,CASKKSRGRDTGELFF
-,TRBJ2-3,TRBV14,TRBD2,TGTGCCAGCAGCCAAGTGTTAGCGGGCTCCGGTACGCAGTATTTT,CASSQVLAGSGTQYF
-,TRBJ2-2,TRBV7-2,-,TGTGCCAGCAGCTTACGGTGGGAGGCAGACACCGGGGAGCTGTTTTTT,CASSLRWEADTGELFF
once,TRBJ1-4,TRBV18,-,TGTGCCAGCTCACCAGGCTCTAGAGGTGAAAAACTGTTTTTT,CASSPGSRGEKLFF
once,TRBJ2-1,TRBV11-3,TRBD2,TGTGCCAGCAGCCACAATGGCCTAGCGGGCAATGAGCAGTTCTTC,CASSHNGLAGNEQFF
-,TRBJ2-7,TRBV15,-,TGTGCCACCAGCAGAGATATCCAGGCCACCTACGAGCAGTACTTC,CATSRDIQATYEQYF
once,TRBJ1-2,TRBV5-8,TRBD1,TGTGCCAGCAGCCCCCGGACAGGGGGTTACTATGGCTACACCTTC,CASSPRTGGYYGYTF
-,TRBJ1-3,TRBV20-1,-,TGCAGTGCTAGTTCCGGGGGGAACACCATATATTTT,CSASSGGNTIYF
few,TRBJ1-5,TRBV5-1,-,TGCGCCAGCAGCTTGGCCCCAGGTAGTAGCAATCAGCCCCAGCATTTT,CASSLAPGSSNQPQHF
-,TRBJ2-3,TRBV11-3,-,TGTGCCAGCAGCTCTCACCAGGGTTCAGATACGCAGTATTTT,CASSSHQGSDTQYF
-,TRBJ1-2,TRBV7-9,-,TGTGCCAGCAGCCTCACACCTGCTAACTATGGCTACACCTTC,CASSLTPANYGYTF
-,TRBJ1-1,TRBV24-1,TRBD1,TGTGCCACCGCCGATACAGGGGGCTTTGGTGAAGCTTTCTTT,CATADTGGFGEAFF
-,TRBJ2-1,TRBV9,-,TGTGCCAGCAGCGTAGATCCAGGATCCTACAATGAGCAGTTCTTC,CASSVDPGSYNEQFF
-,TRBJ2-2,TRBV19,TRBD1,TGTGCCAGTAGTACCGGACAGGCCGGGGAGCTGTTTTTT,CASSTGQAGELFF
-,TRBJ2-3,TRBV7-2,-,TGTGCCAGCAGCTTAGCCTTAACACCCGCTCGCACAGATACGCAGTATTTT,CASSLALTPARTDTQYF
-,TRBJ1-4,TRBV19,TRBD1,TGTGCCAGTAGTATCCCCAGGGGGCGCGGTGAAAAACTGTTTTTT,CASSIPRGRGEKLFF
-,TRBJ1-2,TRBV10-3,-,TGTGCCATCAACGATGGAGGATATGGCTACACCTTC,CAINDGGYGYTF
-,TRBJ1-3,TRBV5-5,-,TGTGCCAGCAGCTTGCAGGGTGCCATATATTTT,CASSLQGAIYF
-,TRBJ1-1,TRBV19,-,TGTGCCAGTAGTATAGGCCAGGGGAACACTGAAGCTTTCTTT,CASSIGQGNTEAFF
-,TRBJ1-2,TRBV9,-,TGTGCATCCCGGGGAAACGGATTCAACTATGGCTACACCTTC,CASRGNGFNYGYTF
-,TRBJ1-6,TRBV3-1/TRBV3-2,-,TGTGCCAGCAGCCGGGGGCAGGAAAATTCACCCCTCCACTTT,CASSRGQENSPLHF
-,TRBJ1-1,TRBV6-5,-,TGTGCCAGCAGACGAGGGTGGGTGGACACTGAAGCTTTCTTT,CASRRGWVDTEAFF
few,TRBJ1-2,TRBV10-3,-,TGTGCCGTAGAGGACAGCCTCACCTATGGCTACACCTTC,CAVEDSLTYGYTF